This passage covers 16 T cell receptor beta chains from one sample sequenced in a study of T cells in Graves' hyperthyroidism and ophthalmopathy. The source material, RNA transcripts, was used to amplify TCR beta CDR3 regions. Carried out on the TCR CDR3, a first-round RT-PCR used the HTBI primer set. TCRdb ran MiXCR on the multiplex PCR reads and lists one entry per CDR3 protein. The sample comprises around 690,000 distinct CDR3 sequences, roughly 17% of which are singletons, and 15% to 19% rests with the top ten. Sequencing input: blood. The receptor source for this set is a man between 45 and 60 years old with Graves' hyperthyroidism.

This clonotype was observed a few times. The chain joins TRBV9 to TRBJ2-7, with D hard to call. Looked up from germline, CDR1 is SGDLS and CDR2 is YYNGEE. CDR3 size: 14 residues. V was trimmed by 0 bases and J by 0 bases, leaving 7 bases between them. The CDR3 bases are TGTGCCAGCAGCGTAGAGGCGGTCTCCTACGAGCAGTACTTC. Protein sequence: CASSVEAVSYEQYF. Variable domain in full (rest from reference TRBV9 and TRBJ2-7): DSGVTQTPKHLITATGQRVTLRCSPRSGDLSVYWYQQSLDQGLQFLIQYYNGEERAKGNILERFSAQQFPDLHSELNLSSLELGDSALYFCASSVEAVSYEQYFGPGTRLTVT.

This clonotype was counted a few times. The chain employs TRBV28 and TRBJ1-1, with D unresolved. The CDR3 loop spans 12 amino acids. Germline CDR1 is MDHEN and CDR2 is SYDVKM. Trimming cost V 8 bases and J 1 base, with 8 bases left between them. The CDR3 DNA follows: TGTGCCAGCCGGGCCTCGAACACTGAAGCTTTCTTT. Translation: CASRASNTEAFF.

In nucleotides, the CDR3 is TGTGCCAGCAGCTTAATGGGTAGCGGGAGGGCCAAGGAGCAGTACTTC. It specifies CASSLMGSGRAKEQYF. This chain connects TRBV7-3 to TRBJ2-7; 11 bases map to TRBD2. J lost 7 bases, V lost 1 base, and 9 bases had no gene match. The CDR3 is made up of 16 amino acids. Per the germline V gene, CDR1 is SGHTA and CDR2 is FQGTGA.

The chain joins TRBV7-2 to TRBJ2-1; 8 bases match TRBD2. This CDR3 has 15 residues. CDR1 and CDR2 (germline): SGHTA, FQGNSA. The V and J ends lost 4 bases and 2 bases, in that order; junction bases with no gene match: 4. CDR3 nucleotide sequence: TGTGCCAGCAGCTCGGGACTAGGAACCTACAATGAGCAGTTCTTC. It specifies CASSSGLGTYNEQFF.

This clonotype was seen at least ten times. The chain uses TRBV5-6 and TRBJ2-1, with D uncertain. The V gene lost 0 bases and the J gene lost 8 bases, with 12 bases spanning the gap. Per germline, CDR1 SGHDT and CDR2 YYEEEE. CDR3 length equals 14 residues. CDR3 DNA: TGTGCCAGCAGCTTGGCCCCAGGAACGGATGAGCAGTTCTTC. Its translation: CASSLAPGTDEQFF.

This clonotype was observed many times. V gene TRBV7-8 combines with J gene TRBJ2-1, with 7 bases fitting TRBD2. CDR3 size: 15 residues. The V segment lost 4 bases and the J segment 9 bases; nucleotides outside the gene matches: 12. Germline V gene sequence: CDR1 SGHVS, CDR2 FQNEAQ. For the CDR3, the DNA is TGTGCCAGCAGCTATGGACTAGTGCGGCTTACTGAGCAGTTCTTC. It specifies CASSYGLVRLTEQFF. Full variable domain (outside the CDR3, taken from reference TRBV7-8 and TRBJ2-1): GAGVSQSPRYKVAKRGQDVALRCDPISGHVSLFWYQQALGQGPEFLTYFQNEAQLDKSGLPSDRFFAERPEGSVSTLKIQRTQQEDSAVYLCASSYGLVRLTEQFFGPGTRLTVL.

The CDR3 region is CASSFLAGGANEQFF. DNA of the CDR3: TGCGCCAGCAGCTTTCTAGCGGGAGGTGCGAATGAGCAGTTCTTC. The chain has TRBV5-1 and TRBJ2-1; 11 nucleotides line up with TRBD2. The germline V gene has CDR1 SGHRS and CDR2 YFSETQ. This CDR3 has 15 residues. With 2 bases clipped from V and 7 bases from J, the junction kept 5 bases outside the gene matches.

The chain employs TRBV7-9 and TRBJ1-1, with TRBD1 identical over 7 bases. The CDR3 spans 17 residues. The V gene's germline CDR1 is SEHNR and CDR2 FQNEAQ (reference sequence). V dropped 5 bases and J dropped 0; count of bases not matched to a gene: 12. For the CDR3, the DNA is TGTGCCAGCAGCGTTAAGGGGGCGGGTGGGATGAACACTGAAGCTTTCTTT. Translating gives CASSVKGAGGMNTEAFF.

This sequence joins TRBV7-2 and TRBJ2-2; 8 positions match TRBD2. Losses at the gene ends were 4 bases for V and 7 bases for J; bases not matched to a gene: 5. CDR3 length equals 14 residues. The germline V gene has CDR1 SGHTA and CDR2 FQGNSA. The CDR3 here is CASSSLGTSGELFF. The CDR3 bases are TGTGCCAGCAGCTCCCTGGGGACTAGCGGGGAGCTGTTTTTT.

The chain combines TRBV11-2 with TRBJ2-7; TRBD2 agrees at 9 bases. Germline loops: CDR1 SGHAT, CDR2 FQNNGV. The trim removed 3 bases at V and 6 bases at J, leaving 6 bases unmatched. The CDR3 totals 14 residues. The CDR3 sequence is CASSLLLAGTEQYF. The CDR3 DNA follows: TGTGCCAGCAGCTTGTTACTAGCGGGTACCGAGCAGTACTTC.

The chain joins TRBV11-2 to TRBJ1-1; no definite D call. The CDR3 length is 15 residues. The germline CDR1 and CDR2 sequences are SGHAT and FQNNGV. The V end was cut by 0 bases, the J end by 1 base, with 9 bases between. The CDR3 nucleotides are TGTGCCAGCAGCTTAGAGAGGCATGCGAACACTGAAGCTTTCTTT. It codes for CASSLERHANTEAFF.

This clonotype has at least ten counts. V usage is TRBV27 and J usage is TRBJ2-5; 9 nucleotides align to TRBD1. The CDR3 extends over 13 amino acids. Per the germline V gene, CDR1 is MNHEY and CDR2 is SMNVEV (reference sequence). V shed 10 bases, J shed 7 bases, and the junction held 10 bases outside the gene matches. DNA of the CDR3: TGTGCCATCCGGGACAGGGCCGCCCGGACCCAGTACTTC. This translates into CAIRDRAARTQYF.

This clonotype was counted at least ten times. Mismatch with germline at one junction end may stem from a read error. The chain links TRBV5-1 to TRBJ2-3, with 7 bases aligning to TRBD1. The germline V gene encodes CDR1 SGHRS and CDR2 YFSETQ. The CDR3 spans 13 residues. The CDR3 DNA sequence: TGTGCCAGCAGCTTACAGGGGACAGATACGCAGTATTTT. As protein: CASSLQGTDTQYF.

The chain has TRBV20-1 and TRBJ1-2, with 7 bases aligning to TRBD1. The CDR3 is 15 residues long. V shed 0 bases and J 4 bases; nucleotides not matched to a gene: 8. Germline lookup yields CDR1 DFQATT and CDR2 SNEGSKA (reference sequence). In DNA form, the CDR3 reads TGCAGTGCTAGAGATCCCCAGGGGGTCCCCTATGGCTACACCTTC. This sequence encodes CSARDPQGVPYGYTF.

The sample holds many counts of this clonotype. A much bigger clone sits one base away, suggesting this may be a read error. The V gene is TRBV11-2, the J gene TRBJ2-7, with TRBD2 identical over 12 bases. Germline V gene lookup returns CDR1 SGHAT and CDR2 FQNNGV. CDR3 length: 15 residues. The trim removed 1 base at V and 6 bases at J, leaving 4 bases unmatched. DNA of the CDR3: TGTGCCAGCAGCTTAGGGACTAGCGGGGCCTCCGAGCAGTACTTC. Its translation is CASSLGTSGASEQYF. Combining the CDR3 with reference TRBV11-2 and TRBJ2-7 gives the whole variable domain EAGVAQSPRYKIIEKRQSVAFWCNPISGHATLYWYQQILGQGPKLLIQFQNNGVVDDSQLPKDRFSAERLKGVDSTLKIQPAKLEDSAVYLCASSLGTSGASEQYFGPGTRLTVT.

This clonotype has ten or more counts. The chain joins TRBV7-9 to TRBJ2-1, with 8 bases fitting TRBD2. V trimming: 4 bases; J trimming: 3 bases; junction bases outside the gene matches: 8. Looked up from germline, CDR1 is SEHNR and CDR2 is FQNEAQ (reference sequence). CDR3 size: 16 residues. CDR3 bases: TGTGCCAGCAGCTCCCCGGGACTAGTCGACTACAATGAGCAGTTCTTC. Its protein is CASSSPGLVDYNEQFF.